The source of this TCR beta chain is a study of blood T cell repertoires in COVID-19. Looked up from germline, CDR1 is KGHSH and CDR2 is LQKENI. V shed 9 bases and J 2 bases; nucleotides not matched to a gene: 6. CDR3 size: 14 residues. Sequencing was performed with immunoSEQ multiplex PCR; in TCRdb, only in-frame clones are kept and a portion is missing. The data contain over 300,000 clones, more than 70% of them seen just once; the ten biggest clones take up under 6.5%. The sequenced sample consisted of peripheral blood. The sequence was collected from a man younger than 35 who had recovered from COVID-19. J is TRBJ2-3 and V is TRBV18; 9 positions match TRBD2. CDR3 sequence reads: CASYSGGPTDTQYF. For the CDR3, the DNA is TGTGCCAGTTATAGCGGGGGCCCCACAGATACGCAGTATTTT.